The text below deals with one T cell receptor (beta chain). Trimming stripped 1 base from V and 1 base from J, with 8 bases between. The CDR3 runs to 15 residues. CDR1 and CDR2 (germline): LNHNV, YYDKDF (reference sequence). These data originate in a study of blood T cell repertoires in COVID-19. The repertoire was sequenced with immunoSEQ multiplex PCR; TCRdb's copy has only in-frame clones and lacks some. The sample yields approximately 270,000 clones, over 80% seen once. The clonotype comes from a woman in her 30s with acute COVID-19. V is TRBV15 and J is TRBJ2-1; D is possibly TRBD2 (6 bases). The sequencing sample was made of PBMCs or T cells enriched from blood (not recorded which). As DNA, the CDR3 is TGTGCCACCAGCAGAGCCGGGGGATCCTACAATGAGCAGTTCTTC. Amino acid sequence: CATSRAGGSYNEQFF.